This entry concerns a single T cell receptor (beta chain). This sample is drawn from a study of blood T cell repertoires in COVID-19. Trimming took 7 bases from V and 6 from J, leaving 12 bases between them. CDR1 and CDR2 from the germline V gene are SQVTM and ANQGSEA. The CDR3 covers 11 residues. This table comes from immunoSEQ multiplex PCR, and its TCRdb copy is limited to in-frame clones, with some not included. This table has more than 130,000 clones, approximately 84% appearing once. The source material was peripheral blood. The rearrangement uses TRBV29-1 and TRBJ1-1, with D perhaps TRBD1 (5 bases). This receptor was obtained from a human donor in a cohort sampled during active COVID-19. CDR3 region: CSGLGGSEAFF. CDR3 in DNA: TGCAGCGGGTTGGGGGGTTCTGAAGCTTTCTTT. Full variable domain (missing parts from reference TRBV29-1 and TRBJ1-1): SAVISQKPSRDICQRGTSLTIQCQVDSQVTMMFWYRQQPGQSLTLIATANQGSEATYESGFVIDKFPISRPNLTFSTLTVSNMSPEDSSIYLCSGLGGSEAFFGQGTRLTVV.